One and the same sample provided the 14 T cell receptor beta chains below, sequenced in a study of blood T cell repertoires in COVID-19. Data came from immunoSEQ multiplex PCR; TCRdb stores just in-frame clones and leaves some out. The data hold more than 300,000 clones, with 92% observed a single time. Specimen: PBMCs or T cells enriched from blood (not recorded which). The receptors stem from a woman aged 25-40 years who had recovered from COVID-19.

CDR3 sequence: CASSQDRAQPQHF. CDR3 DNA sequence: TGCGCCAGCAGCCAAGACAGGGCCCAGCCCCAGCATTTT. The chain links TRBV4-3 to TRBJ1-5, with D perhaps matching TRBD1 (5 bases). V was shortened by 0 bases and J by 7 bases, with 7 bases between the two germline ends. Per the germline V gene, CDR1 is LGHNA and CDR2 is YSLEER. This CDR3 spans 13 amino acids.

The chain links TRBV5-1 to TRBJ2-7, with 7 bases lining up with TRBD1. V gave up 0 bases and J gave up 2 bases; unmatched junction bases: 5. The CDR3 spans 15 residues. Germline values: CDR1 SGHRS, CDR2 YFSETQ. This CDR3 reads CASSLGRQGPYEQYF. DNA of the CDR3: TGCGCCAGCAGCTTGGGGAGACAGGGACCCTACGAGCAGTACTTC. Full variable domain (rest looked up from reference TRBV5-1 and TRBJ2-7): KAGVTQTPRYLIKTRGQQVTLSCSPISGHRSVSWYQQTPGQGLQFLFEYFSETQRNKGNFPGRFSGRQFSNSRSEMNVSTLELGDSALYLCASSLGRQGPYEQYFGPGTRLTVT.

J is TRBJ1-5 and V is TRBV2; 7 positions match TRBD1. V shed 0 bases, J shed 4 bases, and the junction held 6 bases outside the gene matches. The CDR3 loop spans 16 amino acids. Looked up from germline, CDR1 is SNHLY and CDR2 is FYNNEI. The DNA for the CDR3 is TGTGCCAGCAGTGAAGCGCTTCCAGGGGGTAATCAGCCCCAGCATTTT. This codes for CASSEALPGGNQPQHF. The full variable domain, completed using reference TRBV2 and TRBJ1-5, is EPEVTQTPSHQVTQMGQEVILRCVPISNHLYFYWYRQILGQKVEFLVSFYNNEISEKSEIFDDQFSVERPDGSNFTLKIRSTKLEDSAMYFCASSEALPGGNQPQHFGDGTRLSIL.

The V call is TRBV12-3 or TRBV12-4, the J call TRBJ2-1; 7 nucleotides align to TRBD2. The V segment lost 7 bases and the J segment 4 bases; nucleotides outside the gene matches: 4. This CDR3 comprises 13 residues. The CDR3 loop reads CASTQAGYNEQFF. DNA of the CDR3: TGTGCCAGCACCCAAGCGGGGTACAATGAGCAGTTCTTC.

The chain is built from TRBV7-9 and TRBJ1-3; TRBD1 aligns across 8 bases. The V gene's germline CDR1 is SEHNR and CDR2 FQNEAQ (reference sequence). The J segment lost 2 bases and the V segment lost 5 bases, leaving 5 bases of the junction unmatched. This CDR3 contains 15 residues. The CDR3 sequence: CASSPQGAPGNTIYF. For the CDR3, the DNA is TGTGCCAGCAGCCCTCAGGGGGCTCCTGGAAACACCATATATTTT.

This chain joins TRBV9 and TRBJ2-5; 8 positions match TRBD1. CDR1 SGDLS and CDR2 YYNGEE come from the germline V gene. The CDR3 has 15 residues. The trim removed 2 bases at V and 6 bases at J, leaving 9 bases unmatched. CDR3 nucleotide sequence: TGTGCCAGCAGCGTCGGACAGGGCGGCCCCAAGACCCAGTACTTC. It translates to CASSVGQGGPKTQYF.

The CDR3 sequence is CASSQDRGVGTEAFF. The CDR3 region has the DNA TGCGCCAGCAGCCAAGATCGCGGGGTCGGCACTGAAGCTTTCTTT. The chain recombines TRBV4-3 with TRBJ1-1; D is undetermined. Germline CDR1 reads LGHNA; CDR2 reads YSLEER. The V and J ends lost 0 bases and 4 bases respectively, with 12 bases between them. This CDR3 is 15 amino acids long.

The V and J genes are TRBV28 and TRBJ1-2, with D possibly TRBD1 on 6 matching bases. CDR1 is MDHEN, CDR2 SYDVKM, per germline. V lost 6 bases and J lost 6, with 14 bases in between. The CDR3 totals 13 residues. DNA of the CDR3: TGTGCCAGCAGCCCAACAGGGTACGATGGCTACACCTTC. Translated, it gives CASSPTGYDGYTF.

This rearrangement joins TRBV7-9 to TRBJ1-1, with D unresolved. The CDR3 is 13 residues long. The germline V gene has CDR1 SEHNR and CDR2 FQNEAQ (reference sequence). V lost 5 bases, J lost 0 bases, and 7 bases lay in between. The CDR3, as DNA: TGTGCCAGCAGCCCGCAGATGAACACTGAAGCTTTCTTT. Translated: CASSPQMNTEAFF.

V gene TRBV5-1 combines with J gene TRBJ2-1; no firm D call. The CDR3 runs to 12 residues. The V end was cut by 3 bases, the J end by 8 bases, with 9 bases between. Germline CDR1 is SGHRS and CDR2 is YFSETQ. CDR3 coding DNA: TGCGCCAGCAGCTCCCTAGTAGATGAGCAGTTCTTC. Protein product: CASSSLVDEQFF.

This chain links TRBV6-5 with TRBJ2-7, with 7 positions matching TRBD2. J was trimmed by 6 bases and V by 2 bases; bases with no gene match: 7. The CDR3 covers 14 residues. Germline values: CDR1 MNHEY, CDR2 SVGAGI. CDR3: CASSYHAREFEQYF. The CDR3 DNA follows: TGTGCCAGCAGTTACCACGCGCGGGAGTTCGAGCAGTACTTC.

The chain employs TRBV7-2 and TRBJ1-1, with 7 bases matching TRBD1. Germline CDR1 is SGHTA and CDR2 is FQGNSA. The V segment lost 8 bases and the J segment 0 bases; nucleotides outside the gene matches: 3. CDR3 size: 13 residues. CDR3 DNA: TGTGCCAGCTCGGGACAGCTGAACACTGAAGCTTTCTTT. Protein: CASSGQLNTEAFF. The full variable domain, rest sourced from reference TRBV7-2 and TRBJ1-1, is GAGVSQSPSNKVTEKGKDVELRCDPISGHTALYWYRQSLGQGLEFLIYFQGNSAPDKSGLPSDRFSAERTGGSVSTLTIQRTQQEDSAVYLCASSGQLNTEAFFGQGTRLTVV.

V and J are TRBV7-2 and TRBJ1-5; weak D call: TRBD1 (5 bases). This CDR3 contains 17 residues. V gave up 1 base and J gave up 1 base, with 14 bases separating them. The germline V gene has CDR1 SGHTA and CDR2 FQGNSA. CDR3 nucleotide sequence: TGTGCCAGCAGCTTAGATGGGGGGGTCGGCAGCAATCAGCCCCAGCATTTT. Encoded protein: CASSLDGGVGSNQPQHF.

V usage is TRBV7-9 and J usage is TRBJ2-7, with D perhaps matching TRBD1 (5 bases). CDR1 and CDR2 (germline): SEHNR, FQNEAQ (reference sequence). Trimming took off 2 bases at V and 0 bases at J, with 8 bases between the two ends. This CDR3 contains 14 residues. The CDR3 is CASSLKGSSYEQYF. DNA for the CDR3: TGTGCCAGCAGCTTAAAGGGGTCCTCCTACGAGCAGTACTTC.